The clone carrying this TCR beta chain was observed many times. No antigen is known for it. The record originates from a study of T cells after yellow fever vaccination. Whole-study findings and limits: Although most clonotypes did not, a small share appeared in both CD4 and CD8 compartments.

Each CDR3 protein is one row after TCRdb ran MiXCR on the 5' RACE reads. The table includes 200,000 to 300,000 distinct CDR3 sequences, about 3.5% detected once. Germline loops: CDR1 SGHDN, CDR2 FVKESK. The CDR3 runs 18 residues. V was clipped by 0 bases and J by 2 bases, with 19 bases between them. The clonotype was recovered from a man aged 18 to 29 who received the YFV17D yellow fever vaccine. The V gene is TRBV14, the J gene TRBJ1-2; maybe TRBD1 (5 bases). The specimen was PBMCs, collected 15 days after the yellow fever booster vaccination. CDR3 in amino acids: CASSQDVGGDLPNYGYTF. CDR3 bases: TGTGCCAGCAGCCAAGACGTGGGCGGGGACCTACCCAACTATGGCTACACCTTC.